This entry is about one T cell receptor (beta chain). What antigen it recognizes has not been identified. No base quality information exists; no much larger clone differs at one position. The sample is drawn from a study of blood T cell repertoires in COVID-19 (dated by TCRdb to 2018 to 2020). The study in broad terms: Collaborator samples came from the United States, Italy and Spain and covered acute and convalescent phases of COVID-19. The repertoires were released in a freely available public database intended as a resource for research on the immune response to SARS-CoV-2. The samples were drawn from two sources: the first 160 participants of the ongoing ImmuneRACE study, and over 1,000 subjects contributed by 6 global collaborators. Deeply sampled blood TCRbeta repertoires from subjects exposed to, actively infected with, or recovered from COVID-19 were included in the dataset. Where HLA class I and class II types were available, the types were taken from metadata supplied by the sample provider, not from assay-based typing. The prospective study material was composed of cDNA or gDNA derived from T cells, B-cell-depleted T cells, or PBMCs. The sample metadata nearly always contained a de-identified subject ID, COVID-19 status, age in years and sex.

The immunoSEQ Assay, a bias-controlled multiplex PCR, was used to amplify TCRbeta CDR3 regions from genomic DNA. The paper's data handling went like this. Nucleated cell counts per sample were estimated from amplification of reference gene primers within the assay. To quantify the absolute abundance of each unique TCRbeta CDR3 rearrangement, sequence reads were collapsed and filtered. For each sample, productive Simpson clonality was calculated as the square root of Simpson's diversity index across productive rearrangements. TCRdb's version of the immuneACCESS table is confined to in-frame rearrangements and falls short of the full clone set. An unresolved V gene accounts for under half of the shortfall where checked; the remainder is of unknown origin. The V and J calls and clone size were taken over from that table, and D and trimming were inferred from the DNA. In all, the sample holds about 360,000 clones, and around 87% of those were seen once. The ten largest make up about 3% of the sample.

Findings and caveats that apply to the study as a whole: The quantity of clinical and demographic metadata differed by source and by participant and was supplied without curation.

Relative to germline, V is 2 bases shorter and J is 2 bases shorter, with 14 bases between their ends. The CDR1 and CDR2 encoded by the germline V gene are SGHTA and FQGTGA. The CDR3, cysteine through phenylalanine, is 16 amino acids long. The sequence is cut down to CDR3 DNA, 48 bases in frame from base 1. The collaborating institutions used their own protocols to collect whole blood in K2EDTA tubes. Collaborator samples were shipped for TCRbeta analysis as frozen whole blood, isolated PBMCs, or DNA extracted from either sample type. Sequenced material: peripheral blood. The sequence is built from TRBV7-3 and TRBJ2-3, and possibly TRBD1, on 7 matching bases. The source is a human donor in a cohort sampled during active COVID-19. The nucleotides are TGTGCCAGCAGCTTAGGGCGGGACAGAGTCACAGATACGCAGTATTTT. Its protein product is CASSLGRDRVTDTQYF.